This TCR beta chain appears in the sequencing data of a study of post-analysis software for immune sequencing data (dated by TCRdb to between 2014 and 2017). In the study overall: Recorded disease courses included relapsing-remitting, secondary progressive and progressive-relapsing multiple sclerosis, with some patients lacking subtype annotation. The patient repertoires were set against about eleven previously published healthy control repertoires from donors whose ages ranged from about 6 to 27 years. A subset of samples was prepared in parallel using single-end sample barcoding, then pooled and co-amplified after Illumina adapter ligation. Summary of the overall study and its limitations: Normalized Chao1 diversity was significantly lower in multiple sclerosis patients than controls, suggesting substantial peripheral T-cell clonal expansion. Four or five TRBV segments, including TRBV5-6, TRBV5-1 and TRBV20-1, were significantly more frequent in patients than controls. Strong co-clustering of samples prepared in the same batch was shown by direct clustering with F measure, prompting a batch-effect correction. The control group was slightly older than the multiple sclerosis patient group.

Library prep was done by PCR. Sequencer: Illumina HiSeq 2500. To reduce PCR and sequencing biases, unique molecular identifiers were incorporated into the TCR beta cDNA libraries. Roughly 500,000 cDNA molecules were obtained for every 1 to 10 million input T cells, so each molecule roughly corresponded to one T cell. The patient libraries were prepared and sequenced using the same protocol as the earlier healthy control dataset. Within a given batch, samples were prepared together, multiplexed and sequenced on the same HiSeq lane. The paper's processing steps were these. MIGEC handled the raw barcoded reads, throwing out single-read molecular identifier groups before consensus assembly and CDR3 extraction. Clonotype tables were post-analysed with VDJtools, and diversity was normalized by down-sampling all datasets to the smallest sample size. To correct batch-related cross-sample contamination, repertoire overlap clustering matched CDR3 amino acid sequences but not nucleotide sequences. In TCRdb, the public reads were trimmed at Q25 with fastp and aligned with MiXCR, with productive beta chains retained. Entries that share a CDR3 protein sequence are merged under the most common genes and DNA. These V and J calls originate from TCRdb's pipeline instead of the authors' own analysis. This sample gives 450,000 or so distinct CDR3 sequences in total; approximately 45% of them show up just once. The ten largest make up 9% to 13% of the sample.

To demonstrate the VDJtools post-analysis software, the study profiled TCR beta repertoires from the peripheral blood of 10 to 15 young patients with multiple sclerosis. Multiple sclerosis patients were children and adolescents aged roughly 6 to 15 years. As to this clonotype: Its recognized antigen is unknown. Nothing much larger sits one base from this clone, and base qualities are not available.

Trimming accounts for 5 bases at V and 3 bases at J, while the number of junction bases matched to no gene is 12. Reading the germline V gene gives CDR1 SGHVS and CDR2 FQNEAQ. The CDR3 covers 18 residues, taking in both the cysteine and the phenylalanine. Only the CDR3 part of the read is kept: 54 bases, read in frame from the first base. The sequencing input was blood. Here the chain combines TRBV7-8 and TRBJ1-4; the junction holds 10 bases that match TRBD1. The source is a girl aged 5 to 17 with multiple sclerosis. The CDR3 region has the sequence CASSPDWTGGTANEKLFF. The base sequence is TGTGCCAGCAGCCCTGACTGGACAGGGGGGACAGCTAATGAAAAACTGTTTTTT.